This T cell receptor beta chain was retrieved from a study of T cells in Graves' hyperthyroidism and ophthalmopathy. General study results and limits: Stable hyperthyroidism was told apart from ophthalmopathy by a model built on 13 V-J features.

Each diagnosis drew on symptoms, thyroxine, TRAb, thyroid ultrasound and orbital computed tomography findings. What was amplified from RNA transcripts were TCR beta CDR3 regions. HTBI primers drove first-round RT-PCR of the TCR CDR3. TCRdb ran MiXCR on the multiplex PCR reads and lists one entry per CDR3 protein. The sample contains 250,000 to 300,000 distinct CDR3 sequences, roughly 14% of which appear only once. This clonotype was seen ten or more times. What it binds is unknown. Trimming cost V 1 base and J 0 bases, with 7 bases left between them. The germline gives CDR1 MDHEN, CDR2 SYDVKM. The CDR3 runs to 15 residues.

Sequenced input: blood. The origin of this receptor is a middle-aged woman with Graves' hyperthyroidism that later progressed to Graves' ophthalmopathy. V gene TRBV28 combines with J gene TRBJ1-5; D not resolved. CDR3 DNA: TGTGCCAGCAGTTTATCGCGTTATAGCAATCAGCCCCAGCATTTT. It codes for CASSLSRYSNQPQHF.